This TCR beta chain was observed in a study of T cells after yellow fever vaccination. Study-level background: Low-cell-number fractions were prepared with SMART-Seq v4 Ultra Low Input.

TCRdb redid the calling of the 5' RACE reads with MiXCR, one entry per CDR3 protein. Of some 320,000 distinct CDR3 sequences in the sample, about 10% are singletons; the top ten hold roughly 3%. Regarding this clonotype: Its target is not known.

Whole-study results and caveats: The study noted that FACS-sorted repertoires could contain abundant clonotypes contaminating from the bulk population.

The trim removed 4 bases at V and 14 bases at J, leaving 7 bases unmatched. CDR1 MNHEY and CDR2 SVGAGI come from the germline V gene. CDR3 length: 12 amino acids. The clonotype originates from a man younger than 30 who received the YFV17D yellow fever vaccine. The chain carries TRBV6-5 and TRBJ1-2, with 10 nucleotides matching TRBD1. The sequencing used CD4+ T cells sorted from PBMCs, collected 45 days after the yellow fever booster vaccination. CDR3 amino acids: CASSFSGTGVTF. The DNA of the CDR3 is TGTGCCAGCAGTTTCAGCGGGACAGGGGTAACCTTC.